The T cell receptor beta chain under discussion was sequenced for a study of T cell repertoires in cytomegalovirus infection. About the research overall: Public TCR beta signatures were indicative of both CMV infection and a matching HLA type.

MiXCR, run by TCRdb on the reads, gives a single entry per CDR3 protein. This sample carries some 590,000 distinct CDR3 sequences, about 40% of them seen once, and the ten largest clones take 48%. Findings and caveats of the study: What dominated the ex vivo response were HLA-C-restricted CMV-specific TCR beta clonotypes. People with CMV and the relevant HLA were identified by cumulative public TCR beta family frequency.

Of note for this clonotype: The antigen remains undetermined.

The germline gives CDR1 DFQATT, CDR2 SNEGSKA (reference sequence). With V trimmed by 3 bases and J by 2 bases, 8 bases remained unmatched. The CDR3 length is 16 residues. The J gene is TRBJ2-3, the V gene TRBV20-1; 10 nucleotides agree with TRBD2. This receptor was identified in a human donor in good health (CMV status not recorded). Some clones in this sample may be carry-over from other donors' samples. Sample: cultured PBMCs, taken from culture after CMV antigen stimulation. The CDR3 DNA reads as TGCAGTGCTAGCCCTAGCGGGGGCCAACTCACAGATACGCAGTATTTT. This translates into CSASPSGGQLTDTQYF.